This T cell receptor (beta chain) was profiled in a study of CD8+CD57+ T cells in acquired aplastic anemia. CDR3 length: 15 amino acids. From germline, CDR1 is SGHVS and CDR2 FQNEAQ. Concerning this clonotype itself: Germline is not matched at one junction end, which may reflect a read error.

Genomic DNA constituted the template upon which TCR beta VDJ and CDR3 profiling was performed. TCRdb passed the reads through MiXCR, listing each CDR3 protein once. The sample holds under 500,000 distinct CDR3 sequences, about a third seen once. The sequenced patients had an expansion of CD8+CD57+ cells seen by flow cytometry. The clonotype originates from a human donor with aplastic anemia. This sequence joins TRBV7-8 and TRBJ2-7; D is perhaps TRBD1 or TRBD2 (5 bases each). Specimen: sorted CD4+, CD8+, or CD8+CD57+ T cells (not recorded which) from PBMCs. The CDR3 reads CASSFTRDVSDEQYF. Here the CDR3 DNA reads TGTGCCAGCAGCTTTACTCGGGACGTCTCCGACGAGCAGTACTTC.